These 31 T cell receptor beta chains were all obtained from the same sample, sequenced in a study of T cell repertoires in cytomegalovirus infection. Via MiXCR, TCRdb re-called the reads, giving one row per CDR3 protein. The top ten hold 65% to 85% of the sample, which has some 70,000 distinct CDR3 sequences, about 22% seen once. No antigen has been assigned to these receptors. The sequenced sample was PBMCs, sequenced either directly or after in vitro stimulation (not recorded which). All receptors come from a human donor in good health (CMV status not recorded). Some clones in this sample may be carry-over from other donors' samples.

The V call is TRBV3-1, the J call TRBJ1-1; no clear D. CDR3 size: 16 residues. The V gene's germline CDR1 is LGHDT and CDR2 YNNKEL (reference sequence). V gave up 0 bases and J gave up 1 base, with 12 bases separating them. The CDR3 spells CASSQDYWATNTEAFF. CDR3 nucleotide sequence: TGTGCCAGCAGCCAAGATTATTGGGCTACGAACACTGAAGCTTTCTTT.

Comment on this clonotype: This may be a read error, as it is one base from a much larger clone. V gene TRBV7-2 combines with J gene TRBJ1-2; 10 nucleotides match TRBD1. This CDR3 comprises 15 residues. Germline-derived CDR1 and CDR2 are SGHTA and FQGNSA. CDR3 protein: CVSSQRDRGNYGYTF. CDR3 DNA: TGTGTCAGCAGCCAACGGGACAGGGGCAACTATGGCTACACCTTC.

This chain links TRBV2 with TRBJ2-3; 11 nucleotides match TRBD2. V lost 8 bases to trimming and J lost 1 base; unmatched junction nucleotides: 5. CDR1 SNHLY and CDR2 FYNNEI come from the germline V gene. The CDR3 is made up of 15 amino acids. CDR3 in DNA: TGTGCCAGCGCCGTACTAGCGGGGGGCACAGATACGCAGTATTTT. Residues: CASAVLAGGTDTQYF. The complete variable domain, with remaining parts taken from reference TRBV2 and TRBJ2-3, reads EPEVTQTPSHQVTQMGQEVILRCVPISNHLYFYWYRQILGQKVEFLVSFYNNEISEKSEIFDDQFSVERPDGSNFTLKIRSTKLEDSAMYFCASAVLAGGTDTQYFGPGTRLTVL.

This clonotype was counted only a few times. The chain employs TRBV4-1 and TRBJ1-1; D is ambiguous. This CDR3 comprises 18 residues. Trimming shortened V by 5 bases and J by 2 bases, and 24 bases separated the two germline ends. CDR1 is MGHRA, CDR2 YSYEKL, per germline. The CDR3 nucleotides are TGCGCCAGCAGCTACAAGACATCCTCGGCGGGCTATAACACTGAAGCTTTCTTT. Amino acid sequence: CASSYKTSSAGYNTEAFF.

This clonotype showed up many times. The rearrangement links TRBV15 to TRBJ2-6; TRBD1 or TRBD2 may be the D gene (5 bases each). Germline V gene data show CDR1 as LNHNV and CDR2 as YYDKDF (reference sequence). Trimming removed 0 bases from V and 0 bases from J, with 6 bases in between. The CDR3 is 16 residues long. CDR3 loop: CATSRERGSGANVLTF. In DNA form, the CDR3 reads TGTGCCACCAGCAGAGAGAGGGGCTCTGGGGCCAACGTCCTGACTTTC.

The V and J genes are TRBV7-3 and TRBJ2-1; 7 bases match TRBD1. V lost 5 bases and J lost 9; bases outside the gene matches: 13. Germline assignment: CDR1 SGHTA and CDR2 FQGTGA. There are 15 residues in the CDR3. CDR3 bases: TGTGCCAGCAGCCTTATTTCCGGGACAGACTCTGAGCAGTTCTTC. It translates to CASSLISGTDSEQFF.

The chain employs TRBV7-7 and TRBJ2-1, with 7 positions matching TRBD2. Unmatched junction bases numbered 9, after V lost 2 bases and J lost 8 bases. CDR3 size: 15 residues. The germline V gene encodes CDR1 SSHAT and CDR2 FNYEAQ (reference sequence). The CDR3 loop is CASSLTRRELDEQFF. The CDR3, as DNA: TGTGCCAGCAGCTTAACGCGGCGGGAGTTGGATGAGCAGTTCTTC.

This clonotype has a handful of counts. The chain carries TRBV4-2 and TRBJ1-1, with D hard to call. Trimming removed 4 bases at V and 4 bases at J, with 19 bases between. Germline lookup yields CDR1 LGHNA and CDR2 YNFKEQ. CDR3 length equals 16 residues. CDR3 sequence (DNA): TGTGCCAGCAGCCCTCCCTTTTCGGAGTTTACCACTGAAGCTTTCTTT. Residues: CASSPPFSEFTTEAFF.

Here the CDR3 DNA reads TGTGCCAGCAGTCTTCCTTACAGGGGAGTTGGGGCCAACGTCCTGACTTTC. Its protein is CASSLPYRGVGANVLTF. The rearrangement joins TRBV6-1 to TRBJ2-6; 7 bases map to TRBD1. Trimming cost V 5 bases and J 3 bases; bases outside gene matches: 10. The CDR3 runs 17 residues. Germline assignment: CDR1 MNHNS and CDR2 SASEGT.

In its sample, this clonotype was seen many times. J is TRBJ1-5 and V is TRBV7-2; tentative D call: TRBD1 (5 bases). V lost 0 bases and J lost 0, with 15 bases in between. Per the germline V gene, CDR1 is SGHTA and CDR2 is FQGNSA. The CDR3 has 18 amino acids. The CDR3 nucleotides are TGTGCCAGCAGCTTAGCGTTACCAGGGCCCCATAGCAATCAGCCCCAGCATTTT. This encodes CASSLALPGPHSNQPQHF.

This clonotype was counted between two and nine times. The J gene is TRBJ2-5, the V gene TRBV6-2 or TRBV6-3; 8 bases agree with TRBD1. CDR1 and CDR2 from the germline V gene are MNHEY and SVGEGT. The V segment lost 8 bases and the J segment 6 bases; nucleotides outside the gene matches: 14. This CDR3 spans 15 amino acids. Here the CDR3 reads CASQSYGQGIQTQYF. DNA of the CDR3: TGTGCCAGCCAATCGTACGGACAGGGCATCCAGACCCAGTACTTC.

There are a few counts of this clonotype. The chain recombines TRBV10-3 with TRBJ2-3; the D gene is possibly TRBD2 (5 bases). Trimming shortened V by 4 bases and J by 0 bases, and 11 bases separated the two germline ends. CDR3 length: 15 residues. CDR1 is ENHRY, CDR2 SYGVKD, per germline. The CDR3 here is CAISVVATSTDTQYF. CDR3 sequence (DNA): TGTGCCATCAGTGTGGTAGCGACTAGCACAGATACGCAGTATTTT.

This clonotype was picked up many times. The chain is built from TRBV7-3 and TRBJ1-4, with D unclear. Germline lookup yields CDR1 SGHTA and CDR2 FQGTGA. Trimming shortened V by 1 base and J by 0 bases, and 12 bases separated the two germline ends. CDR3 length equals 17 residues. The CDR3 is CASSLNPSISTNEKLFF. The CDR3 DNA sequence: TGTGCCAGCAGCTTAAATCCTAGTATCTCAACTAATGAAAAACTGTTTTTT.

The rearrangement links TRBV7-9 to TRBJ2-4; 7 bases map to TRBD1. This CDR3 spans 13 amino acids. Trimming cost V 4 bases and J 7 bases; bases outside gene matches: 4. From germline, CDR1 is SEHNR and CDR2 FQNEAQ (reference sequence). The CDR3 nucleotides are TGTGCCAGCAGCTCGACAGGGAGCAACATTCAGTACTTC. Translated: CASSSTGSNIQYF.

The chain carries TRBV7-2 and TRBJ2-1; D not resolved. With 0 bases removed from V and 10 bases from J, the gap between germline ends came to 13 bases. CDR1 is SGHTA and CDR2 is FQGNSA in the germline V gene. The CDR3 spans 14 residues. CDR3 nucleotides: TGTGCCAGCAGCTTAGCGCGATCAGCGAACGAGCAGTTCTTC. Its translation: CASSLARSANEQFF.

As DNA, the CDR3 is TGCGCCAGCAGCCAAGTTCAGGGGGCCGATACGCAGTATTTT. This codes for CASSQVQGADTQYF. The chain is built from TRBV4-1 and TRBJ2-3; 8 positions match TRBD1. CDR3 size: 14 residues. The germline CDR1 and CDR2 sequences are MGHRA and YSYEKL. After removal of 1 base from V and 6 bases from J, the junction contained 3 bases not matched to a gene.

This clonotype turned up a few times. The chain links TRBV6-1 to TRBJ2-1; the match to TRBD2 covers 7 bases. The J segment lost 0 bases and the V segment lost 7 bases, leaving 9 bases of the junction unmatched. The germline gives CDR1 MNHNS, CDR2 SASEGT. The CDR3 is 16 residues long. The CDR3 spells CASKIAGEGSYNEQFF. The CDR3 nucleotides read TGTGCCAGCAAAATCGCGGGAGAGGGCTCCTACAATGAGCAGTTCTTC.

The chain joins TRBV7-2 to TRBJ2-2; D gene ambiguous. Looked up from germline, CDR1 is SGHTA and CDR2 is FQGNSA. The CDR3 contains 12 residues. The germline V and J ends were trimmed by 5 bases and 6 bases, with 7 bases remaining between them. In DNA, the CDR3 is TGTGCCAGCAGCCCCTTTTCCGGGGAGCTGTTTTTT. Encoded protein: CASSPFSGELFF.

V usage is TRBV5-8 and J usage is TRBJ2-3, with D possibly matching TRBD1 (6 bases). The germline V gene has CDR1 SGHTS and CDR2 YDEGEE. V was clipped by 3 bases and J by 0 bases, with 14 bases between them. The CDR3 consists of 16 residues. In DNA form, the CDR3 reads TGTGCCAGCAGCTCAGGACAGCGAACTAGCACAGATACGCAGTATTTT. This gives the protein CASSSGQRTSTDTQYF.

V usage is TRBV4-3 and J usage is TRBJ1-2; no definite D call. The CDR3 runs 15 residues. The germline V and J ends were trimmed by 3 bases and 0 bases, with 11 bases remaining between them. In germline, CDR1 is LGHNA, CDR2 YSLEER. The CDR3 loop reads CASSHLGTSNYGYTF. DNA for the CDR3: TGCGCCAGCAGCCACTTGGGAACTTCTAACTATGGCTACACCTTC.

This clonotype appeared a few times. The chain couples TRBV27 to TRBJ2-5, with 7 bases lining up with TRBD1. Germline CDR1 reads MNHEY; CDR2 reads SMNVEV (reference sequence). The CDR3 is 14 residues long. The V segment lost 5 bases and the J segment 4 bases; nucleotides outside the gene matches: 7. The CDR3 protein is CASSAQGRRETQYF. The CDR3 DNA is TGTGCCAGCAGTGCACAGGGGCGGAGAGAGACCCAGTACTTC.

This clonotype occurred once. The rearrangement uses TRBV19 and TRBJ2-1, with 13 bases fitting TRBD2. The J segment lost 9 bases and the V segment lost 3 bases, leaving 5 bases of the junction unmatched. Germline lookup yields CDR1 LNHDA and CDR2 SQIVND (reference sequence). This CDR3 has 15 residues. CDR3 in amino acids: CASSIRTSGSAEQFF. The DNA for the CDR3 is TGTGCCAGTAGTATTAGGACTAGCGGGAGTGCTGAGCAGTTCTTC.

This clonotype was recorded a few times. The chain uses TRBV3-1 and TRBJ2-7; TRBD2 agrees at 7 bases. CDR1 is LGHDT and CDR2 is YNNKEL in the germline V gene (reference sequence). The CDR3 totals 16 residues. V lost 1 base, J lost 1 base, and 7 bases stayed unmatched. As DNA, the CDR3 is TGTGCCAGCAGCCAAGTGAGCGCTAGCGGATCCTACGAGCAGTACGTC. This sequence encodes CASSQVSASGSYEQYV.

This clonotype occurred a few times. V is TRBV5-6 and J is TRBJ1-4; D remains ambiguous. V shed 2 bases and J shed 0 bases, with 5 bases lying between them. This CDR3 has 14 amino acids. Germline V gene data show CDR1 as SGHDT and CDR2 as YYEEEE. The DNA of the CDR3 is TGTGCCAGCAGCTTTGCTGCAACTAATGAAAAACTGTTTTTT. It specifies CASSFAATNEKLFF.

This chain uses TRBV19 with TRBJ1-2, with 9 bases fitting TRBD1. Trimming removed 5 bases from V and 0 bases from J; junction bases left unmatched: 4. This CDR3 has 15 amino acids. Germline CDR1 and CDR2: LNHDA and SQIVND (reference sequence). Written as DNA, the CDR3 is TGTGCCAGTAGTCGGGACAGGGACCCTAACTATGGCTACACCTTC. It translates to CASSRDRDPNYGYTF.

There are a few counts of this clonotype. V is TRBV12-3 or TRBV12-4 and J is TRBJ1-2, with D possibly matching TRBD1 (6 bases). With 6 bases removed from V and 7 bases from J, the gap between germline ends came to 21 bases. The length of the CDR3 is 15 residues. CDR3 nucleotides: TGTGCCAGCAGCCTCACCCAGGGGAGGGGCGGTGGCTACACCTTC. It codes for CASSLTQGRGGGYTF.

This chain uses TRBV27 with TRBJ2-3, with TRBD2 matching 9 bases. Germline values: CDR1 MNHEY, CDR2 SMNVEV (reference sequence). The V gene end was trimmed by 5 bases and the J gene end by 2 bases; junction bases not matched to a gene: 8. The CDR3 spans 16 residues. CDR3 coding DNA: TGTGCCAGCAGTCTCGACACTAGCGGGTTCACAGATACGCAGTATTTT. Amino acid sequence: CASSLDTSGFTDTQYF.

This clonotype was picked up a small number of times. The gene calls are TRBV6-2 or TRBV6-3 and TRBJ1-1; weak D call: TRBD1 (6 bases). CDR3 size: 14 residues. With 8 bases removed from V and 1 base from J, the gap between germline ends came to 14 bases. CDR1 is MNHEY, CDR2 SVGEGT, per germline. CDR3 amino acids: CASGWGRGNTEAFF. The DNA of the CDR3 is TGTGCCAGCGGATGGGGCAGGGGGAACACTGAAGCTTTCTTT.

This clonotype was picked up a small number of times. J is TRBJ2-3 and V is TRBV5-6; no definite D call. Trimming removed 0 bases at V and 2 bases at J, with 7 bases between. The CDR3 extends over 14 amino acids. Germline-derived CDR1 and CDR2 are SGHDT and YYEEEE. DNA of the CDR3: TGTGCCAGCAGCTTGGTAGGTCCCACAGATACGCAGTATTTT. This codes for CASSLVGPTDTQYF.

This clonotype was observed many times. The gene calls are TRBV7-9 and TRBJ1-3, with D perhaps TRBD1 (6 bases). This CDR3 is built from 16 residues. The V end was cut by 2 bases, the J end by 3 bases, with 14 bases between. Germline V gene data show CDR1 as SEHNR and CDR2 as FQNEAQ (reference sequence). CDR3 coding DNA: TGTGCCAGCAGCTTAACCTCGGGGGCGCGTGGAAACACCATATATTTT. Protein product: CASSLTSGARGNTIYF.

The chain employs TRBV5-1 and TRBJ2-3; unclear D gene. CDR1 is SGHRS, CDR2 YFSETQ, per germline. Trimming took 1 base from V and 0 from J, leaving 9 bases between them. This CDR3 spans 15 amino acids. The CDR3 here is CASSLMGSSTDTQYF. The CDR3 DNA sequence: TGCGCCAGCAGCTTGATGGGATCTAGCACAGATACGCAGTATTTT. Combining the CDR3 with reference TRBV5-1 and TRBJ2-3 gives the whole variable domain KAGVTQTPRYLIKTRGQQVTLSCSPISGHRSVSWYQQTPGQGLQFLFEYFSETQRNKGNFPGRFSGRQFSNSRSEMNVSTLELGDSALYLCASSLMGSSTDTQYFGPGTRLTVL.